The 25 T cell receptor beta chains in this list originate from one sample, sequenced in a study of Graves' ophthalmopathy and Graves' hyperthyroidism. Amplified TCR beta CDR3 regions were obtained using RNA transcripts as template. HTBI primers were used in a first-round RT-PCR, which preceded a second-round multiplex PCR. From the multiplex PCR reads, TCRdb called clonotypes with MiXCR, one entry per CDR3 protein. Here the sample spans about 550,000 distinct CDR3 sequences, less than 45% being singletons. Material for sequencing was peripheral blood or thyroid tissue (not recorded which). The receptors derive from an adult man with Graves' hyperthyroidism.

This clonotype was counted ten times or more. The V call is TRBV9, the J call TRBJ2-5, with TRBD2 matching over 12 bases. In germline, CDR1 is SGDLS, CDR2 YYNGEE. Unmatched junction bases numbered 5, after V lost 0 bases and J lost 2 bases. CDR3 length: 17 amino acids. Here the CDR3 reads CASSVGPLAGGQETQYF. CDR3 DNA sequence: TGTGCCAGCAGCGTAGGCCCTCTAGCGGGGGGGCAAGAGACCCAGTACTTC.

There are a few counts of this clonotype. V usage is TRBV27 and J usage is TRBJ2-5; 9 bases agree with TRBD1. CDR1 MNHEY and CDR2 SMNVEV come from the germline V gene (reference sequence). This CDR3 has 14 residues. V dropped 5 bases and J dropped 4; count of bases not matched to a gene: 5. The CDR3 bases are TGTGCCAGCAGTGTGGGACAGGGAAGAGAGACCCAGTACTTC. Translation: CASSVGQGRETQYF.

The chain recombines TRBV7-9 with TRBJ2-6; TRBD2 matches 8 bases. Germline lookup yields CDR1 SEHNR and CDR2 FQNEAQ (reference sequence). The CDR3 totals 11 residues. The V and J ends lost 4 bases and 15 bases, in that order; junction bases with no gene match: 2. The CDR3 region has the DNA TGTGCCAGCAGCTCTAGCGGGCCCCTGACTTTC. Its protein is CASSSSGPLTF.

This clonotype was picked up many times. V usage is TRBV7-9 and J usage is TRBJ1-6, with a weak D call TRBD1 (6 bases). Germline CDR1 is SEHNR and CDR2 is FQNEAQ (reference sequence). This CDR3 is built from 14 residues. V shed 4 bases and J shed 7 bases, with 11 bases lying between them. CDR3 amino acids: CASSSSQGNSPLHF. The CDR3, as DNA: TGTGCCAGCAGCTCATCCCAGGGGAATTCACCCCTCCACTTT.

This clonotype was seen ten or more times. The chain employs TRBV29-1 and TRBJ1-1; D is possibly TRBD1 (5 bases). The CDR3 is 13 residues long. Germline V gene sequence: CDR1 SQVTM, CDR2 ANQGSEA. With 4 bases removed from V and 4 bases from J, the gap between germline ends came to 13 bases. Written as DNA, the CDR3 is TGCAGCGTTGGCCGGGGCCTTGGCACTGAAGCTTTCTTT. The encoded protein is CSVGRGLGTEAFF. Based on the CDR3 plus reference TRBV29-1 and TRBJ1-1, the full variable domain is SAVISQKPSRDICQRGTSLTIQCQVDSQVTMMFWYRQQPGQSLTLIATANQGSEATYESGFVIDKFPISRPNLTFSTLTVSNMSPEDSSIYLCSVGRGLGTEAFFGQGTRLTVV.

This chain connects TRBV13 to TRBJ1-2; perhaps TRBD1 as D (5 bases). CDR3 size: 16 residues. Trimming left V 5 bases short and J 10 bases short, with 26 bases between. Germline CDR1 PRHDT, CDR2 FYEKMQ (reference sequence). The CDR3 coding sequence is TGTGCCAGCAGCCTATGGGACTCCTTGTTTTCGGATGACTACACCTTC. Translating gives CASSLWDSLFSDDYTF. The complete variable domain, with remaining parts taken from reference TRBV13 and TRBJ1-2, reads AAGVIQSPRHLIKEKRETATLKCYPIPRHDTVYWYQQGPGQDPQFLISFYEKMQSDKGSIPDRFSAQQFSDYHSELNMSSLELGDSALYFCASSLWDSLFSDDYTFGSGTRLTVV.

With regard to this clonotype: A much larger clone differs from this one at a single base, so this may be a read error. Given the absence of the conserved phenylalanine or tryptophan at the CDR3 end, a read error is likely. The V gene is TRBV12-3 or TRBV12-4, the J gene TRBJ1-1, with 11 bases identical to TRBD1. The CDR3 loop spans 17 amino acids. With V trimmed by 2 bases and J by 4 bases, 9 bases remained unmatched. This chain's CDR3 is CASSLWTGGDFGTEAFL. CDR3 DNA sequence: TGTGCCAGCAGTTTATGGACAGGGGGCGATTTTGGCACTGAAGCTTTCCTT.

This clonotype was observed a handful of times. The J gene is TRBJ1-3, the V gene TRBV12-3 or TRBV12-4; D is perhaps TRBD1 (5 bases). V shed 3 bases and J shed 0 bases, with 9 bases lying between them. The CDR3 sequence is 15 residues long. The CDR3 coding sequence is TGTGCCAGCAGTTTGGGGGAGAGCTCTGGAAACACCATATATTTT. Its protein is CASSLGESSGNTIYF.

In this sample, this clonotype turned up many times. The V call is TRBV13, the J call TRBJ2-2, with TRBD2 identical over 11 bases. The germline gives CDR1 PRHDT, CDR2 FYEKMQ (reference sequence). V trimming: 5 bases; J trimming: 10 bases; junction bases outside the gene matches: 6. The CDR3 sequence is 14 residues long. CDR3 amino acids: CASSKGTSGQELFF. The CDR3 coding sequence is TGTGCCAGCAGCAAGGGGACTAGCGGCCAGGAGCTGTTTTTT.

This clonotype was seen just once. The chain has TRBV29-1 and TRBJ1-1; a weak D match, TRBD1 (5 bases). The CDR3 has 12 residues. Germline CDR1 and CDR2: SQVTM and ANQGSEA. The V gene lost 5 bases and the J gene lost 5 bases, with 12 bases spanning the gap. CDR3 in DNA: TGCAGCGTTCTTGGGGGATGGACTGAAGCTTTCTTT. Translation: CSVLGGWTEAFF.

This rearrangement joins TRBV28 to TRBJ2-5; D is perhaps TRBD1 (5 bases). This CDR3 has 14 amino acids. Trimming stripped 7 bases from V and 5 bases from J, with 17 bases between. CDR1 and CDR2 from the germline V gene are MDHEN and SYDVKM. CDR3 sequence: CASNPWGTRETQYF. In DNA, the CDR3 is TGTGCCAGCAATCCATGGGGCACAAGGGAGACCCAGTACTTC.

This clonotype was counted many times. V usage is TRBV20-1 and J usage is TRBJ2-7; D is possibly TRBD2 (5 bases). The CDR3 sequence is 12 residues long. CDR1 DFQATT and CDR2 SNEGSKA come from the germline V gene (reference sequence). Trimming took 0 bases from V and 4 from J, leaving 7 bases between them. CDR3 amino acids: CSARDLAYEQYF. CDR3 coding DNA: TGCAGTGCTAGAGATCTAGCTTACGAGCAGTACTTC.

This clonotype was recorded at least ten times. The V call is TRBV2, the J call TRBJ2-7; 7 nucleotides match TRBD1. CDR3 length: 13 amino acids. Per germline, CDR1 SNHLY and CDR2 FYNNEI. Trimming removed 5 bases from V and 4 bases from J; junction bases left unmatched: 5. CDR3 in amino acids: CASSKGTAYEQYF. The CDR3 bases are TGTGCCAGCAGTAAAGGGACAGCTTACGAGCAGTACTTC.

Points on this clonotype: This may be a read error, as it is one base from a much larger clone. The rearrangement links TRBV10-3 to TRBJ2-7; 7 positions match TRBD1. CDR1 is ENHRY, CDR2 SYGVKD, per germline. The V gene end was trimmed by 6 bases and the J gene end by 5 bases; junction bases not matched to a gene: 10. This CDR3 comprises 14 residues. The CDR3 region is CAIRTPTGHDEQYF. The CDR3 DNA sequence: TGTGCCATCAGGACTCCGACAGGGCACGACGAGCAGTACTTC.

The chain recombines TRBV5-1 with TRBJ1-6; a possible D gene is TRBD1 (6 bases). The CDR3 is 17 amino acids. The germline V and J ends were trimmed by 4 bases and 7 bases, with 21 bases remaining between them. Germline loops: CDR1 SGHRS, CDR2 YFSETQ. Written as DNA, the CDR3 is TGCGCCAGCAGCCTCTCTAGCGGGGGGGCCGGGAATTCACCCCTCCACTTT. Translating it yields CASSLSSGGAGNSPLHF.

The chain combines TRBV2 with TRBJ2-5; 7 bases line up with TRBD2. With V trimmed by 5 bases and J by 10 bases, 10 bases remained unmatched. The germline V gene has CDR1 SNHLY and CDR2 FYNNEI. The CDR3 totals 13 residues. The CDR3 DNA follows: TGTGCCAGCAGTCGCACAGGAGGGGAGGGCCAGTACTTC. This codes for CASSRTGGEGQYF.

Note on this clonotype: A much larger clone sits a single nucleotide away, making a read error possible. This chain uses TRBV7-9 with TRBJ1-3; TRBD1 matches at 7 bases. This CDR3 has 16 amino acids. Germline V gene data show CDR1 as SEHNR and CDR2 as FQNEAQ (reference sequence). This chain's CDR3 is CASNLGTDYLGNTIYF. CDR3 nucleotide sequence: TGTGCCAGCAACTTAGGGACAGACTACCTTGGAAACACCATATATTTT. Full variable domain (rest looked up from reference TRBV7-9 and TRBJ1-3): DTGVSQNPRHKITKRGQNVTFRCDPISEHNRLYWYRQTLGQGPEFLTYFQNEAQLEKSRLLSDRFSAERPKGSFSTLEIQRTEQGDSAMYLCASNLGTDYLGNTIYFGEGSWLTVV.

The V call is TRBV2, the J call TRBJ1-6; a possible D gene is TRBD1 (6 bases). Trimming took 6 bases from V and 10 from J, leaving 13 bases between them. The germline gives CDR1 SNHLY, CDR2 FYNNEI. The CDR3 extends over 13 amino acids. CDR3 residues: CASSSDSGSPLHF. CDR3 sequence (DNA): TGTGCCAGCAGCTCGGACAGTGGGTCACCCCTCCACTTT.

The gene calls are TRBV20-1 and TRBJ2-7; 8 nucleotides match TRBD2. CDR1 and CDR2 (germline): DFQATT, SNEGSKA (reference sequence). V lost 3 bases, J lost 6 bases, and 13 bases stayed unmatched. The CDR3 covers 15 residues. The CDR3 is CSARTVGGGLREQYF. The CDR3 DNA is TGCAGTGCTAGGACCGTCGGGGGGGGGCTCCGCGAGCAGTACTTC.

Turning to this clonotype: Possible read error: a much larger clone is one base away. The V and J genes are TRBV25-1 and TRBJ2-5, with D perhaps matching TRBD2 (6 bases). The germline V gene has CDR1 MGHDK and CDR2 SYGVNS. The CDR3 covers 13 residues. Written as DNA, the CDR3 is TGTGCCAGCAGTCCCGACTGGGGGGAGACCCGGTACTTC. The encoded protein is CASSPDWGETRYF.

CDR3 residues: CASSMEDTSYEQYF. In DNA, the CDR3 is TGTGCCAGTAGTATGGAGGACACATCCTACGAGCAGTACTTC. J is TRBJ2-7 and V is TRBV19, with D possibly being TRBD1 or TRBD2 (5 bases each). In germline, CDR1 is LNHDA, CDR2 SQIVND (reference sequence). Trimming cost V 3 bases and J 1 base, with 10 bases left between them. The CDR3 runs 14 residues.

The chain employs TRBV29-1 and TRBJ2-5; 11 bases map to TRBD2. Germline V gives CDR1 SQVTM, CDR2 ANQGSEA. The CDR3 has 16 residues. V shed 7 bases, J shed 4 bases, and the junction held 14 bases outside the gene matches. Here the CDR3 DNA reads TGCAGCGGTGTACTAGCGGGAGCCCTGAAACGAGAGACCCAGTACTTC. Protein sequence: CSGVLAGALKRETQYF.

This clonotype was seen only a few times. A much larger clone differs by one base, so this may be a read error. The chain employs TRBV12-3 or TRBV12-4 and TRBJ1-4; 9 bases are shared with TRBD1. This CDR3 has 15 amino acids. V trimming: 5 bases; J trimming: 5 bases; junction bases outside the gene matches: 6. The CDR3 region has the DNA TGTGCCAGCAGTCCGGACAGGGGCCGAAATGAAAAACTGTTTTTT. Translation gives CASSPDRGRNEKLFF.

V usage is TRBV6-9 and J usage is TRBJ1-5, with 12 bases lining up with TRBD1. CDR1 and CDR2 from the germline V gene are MNHGY and SVAAGI. The trim removed 5 bases at V and 3 bases at J, leaving 17 bases unmatched. The CDR3 runs 20 residues. Here the CDR3 DNA reads TGTGCCAGCAGTGGGATTCCGGGACAGGGGGCCATCTTTCCCAATCAGCCCCAGCATTTT. This sequence encodes CASSGIPGQGAIFPNQPQHF.

This clonotype turned up a few times. This chain joins TRBV19 and TRBJ1-1; maybe TRBD1 (6 bases). Germline CDR1 and CDR2: LNHDA and SQIVND (reference sequence). V lost 8 bases and J lost 0, with 10 bases in between. This CDR3 has 13 residues. CDR3 residues: CASWTDMNTEAFF. The CDR3, as DNA: TGTGCCAGTTGGACAGACATGAACACTGAAGCTTTCTTT.